This TCR beta chain was documented in a study of blood T cell repertoires in COVID-19 (dated by TCRdb to the early 2020s). Context from the whole study: Collaborator samples came from the United States, Italy and Spain and covered acute and convalescent phases of COVID-19. The prospective study material was composed of cDNA or gDNA derived from T cells, B-cell-depleted T cells, or PBMCs. Subjects who had been exposed to COVID-19, were actively infected with it, or had recovered from it provided the deeply sampled blood TCRbeta repertoires that made up the dataset. The repertoires were released in a freely available public database meant as a resource for research on the immune response to SARS-CoV-2. The samples were drawn from two sources: the first 160 participants of the ongoing ImmuneRACE study, and 1,000 to 1,500 subjects contributed by 6 global collaborators. A de-identified subject ID, COVID-19 status, age in years and sex were almost always included in the sample metadata. Where HLA class I and class II types were available, the types were taken from metadata supplied by the sample provider, not from assay-based typing.

In the prospective study, participants were about 18 to 90 years old, resided in about two dozen geographic areas of the United States, and were enrolled through a virtual design. In the prospective study, participants were assigned to cohorts based on the clinical history participants reported in a screening survey and a study questionnaire. In the prospective study, whole blood, serum and a nasopharyngeal or oropharyngeal swab were collected from each participant by mobile phlebotomists. Additional blood draws and questionnaires over an approximately two-month period could optionally be provided by prospective study participants. Blood samples from the prospective study were shipped frozen or at room temperature prior to DNA extraction. From the cysteine up to the phenylalanine, the CDR3 has a length of 14 residues. The kept DNA is CDR3 alone, 42 bases in frame from the first base. From the germline V gene, CDR1 is SGHRS and CDR2 is YFSETQ. V is shortened by 1 base, J by 5 bases, and the region joining them spans 12 bases.

TCRbeta CDR3 regions were amplified from genomic DNA by means of the immunoSEQ Assay, a bias-controlled multiplex PCR. The paper's processing steps were these. Within the assay, amplification of reference gene primers was used to estimate how many nucleated cells each sample contained. To quantify the absolute abundance of each unique TCRbeta CDR3 rearrangement, sequence reads were collapsed and filtered. For each sample, productive Simpson clonality was calculated as the square root of Simpson's diversity index across productive rearrangements. TCRdb holds this immuneACCESS table with in-frame rearrangements only. Some clones are missing; in checked studies, unresolved V genes explain under half, and the rest has no known cause. D and trimming come from the DNA, and the V and J calls and clone size come from that table. Present in this sample are 160,000 or so clones, 81% of which were seen just once. Around 5.3% of the sample is held by the ten biggest clonotypes.

As concerns this clone: It has no known antigen specificity. No clone much larger than this one lies a single base away; base qualities are absent.

Results and caveats for the whole study, not just this receptor: Clinical and demographic metadata were provided uncurated, with the amount varying by source and participant.

Recombination linked TRBV5-1 to TRBJ2-5, with TRBD1 tentatively as D gene (6 bases match). The TCR was taken from a woman in her thirties or forties with acute COVID-19. The material sequenced was PBMCs or T cells enriched from blood (not recorded which). The bases are TGCGCCAGCAGCTTGATACAGGGCGCGGAGACCCAGTACTTC. Translated, this gives CASSLIQGAETQYF.